These T cell receptor beta chains were read from a single sample in a study of blood T cell repertoires in COVID-19. The table came from immunoSEQ multiplex PCR; TCRdb's copy has only in-frame clones and leaves some out. The table records fewer than 250,000 clones, just under 85% of them present only once. The specimen sequenced was peripheral blood. The receptors shown here come from a woman of 80 years or more with acute or convalescent COVID-19. CDR3s include the opening cysteine and the closing phenylalanine or tryptophan. The D gene is left open where the match is weak. The size of a clone is reported for some rows only, either as once, few or many, or as a class for expanded clones.

D: -; size: -; J: TRBJ1-5; V: TRBV15; CDR3: CATSRDPDGGPQHF; DNA: TGTGCCACCAGCAGAGATCCGGACGGGGGTCCCCAGCATTTT
D: -; size: -; J: TRBJ2-5; V: TRBV5-3; CDR3: CARSTRGDPNGWTQYF; DNA: TGTGCCAGAAGCACACGCGGGGACCCCAACGGGTGGACCCAGTACTTC
D: TRBD1; size: -; J: TRBJ1-3; V: TRBV19; CDR3: CASSWGQSGNTIYF; DNA: TGTGCCAGTAGCTGGGGACAGTCTGGAAACACCATATATTTT
D: TRBD1; size: -; J: TRBJ2-1; V: TRBV28; CDR3: CASSGPRQGLPEQFF; DNA: TGTGCCAGCAGTGGGCCGAGACAGGGGCTGCCTGAGCAGTTCTTC
D: TRBD2; size: -; J: TRBJ2-1; V: TRBV5-6; CDR3: CASSPGLAAYNEQFF; DNA: TGTGCCAGCAGCCCAGGACTAGCAGCCTACAATGAGCAGTTCTTC
D: -; size: -; J: TRBJ2-5; V: TRBV7-8; CDR3: CASSSGRETQYF; DNA: TGTGCCAGCAGCTCAGGCCGAGAGACCCAGTACTTC
D: -; size: -; J: TRBJ1-2; V: TRBV6-5; CDR3: CASGDSYGYTF; DNA: TGTGCCAGCGGAGACAGCTATGGCTACACCTTC
D: -; size: -; J: TRBJ1-6; V: TRBV7-2; CDR3: CASSLGLGSNSPLHF; DNA: TGTGCCAGCAGCTTAGGTCTGGGGAGTAATTCACCCCTCCACTTT
D: TRBD1; size: -; J: TRBJ2-7; V: TRBV6-4; CDR3: CASSDWGQISSYEQYF; DNA: TGTGCCAGCAGTGATTGGGGACAGATCAGCTCCTACGAGCAGTACTTC
D: TRBD1; size: -; J: TRBJ1-1; V: TRBV27; CDR3: CASRGTGNTEAFF; DNA: TGTGCCAGCAGAGGGACAGGGAACACTGAAGCTTTCTTT
D: TRBD2; size: -; J: TRBJ2-2; V: TRBV11-3; CDR3: CASRDSGGAHTGELFF; DNA: TGTGCCAGCAGGGATAGCGGGGGGGCCCACACCGGGGAGCTGTTTTTT
D: -; size: -; J: TRBJ2-1; V: TRBV2; CDR3: CASSESGGRAINEQFF; DNA: TGTGCCAGCAGTGAATCCGGGGGGCGTGCAATTAACGAGCAGTTCTTC
D: TRBD2; size: -; J: TRBJ2-5; V: TRBV7-2; CDR3: CASSLSSGGETQYF; DNA: TGTGCCAGCAGCTTAAGTAGCGGGGGGGAGACCCAGTACTTC
D: -; size: -; J: TRBJ1-3; V: TRBV15; CDR3: CATSRDPTVSGNTIYF; DNA: TGTGCCACCAGCAGAGACCCAACAGTCTCTGGAAACACCATATATTTT
D: TRBD2; size: -; J: TRBJ2-5; V: TRBV28; CDR3: CASSFGTSGRPVQRETQYF; DNA: TGTGCCAGCAGTTTTGGGACTAGCGGAAGACCCGTCCAAAGGGAGACCCAGTACTTC
D: -; size: -; J: TRBJ1-1; V: TRBV7-9; CDR3: CASSLAKGGAFF; DNA: TGTGCCAGCAGCTTGGCCAAGGGAGGGGCTTTCTTT
D: -; size: few; J: TRBJ2-7; V: TRBV5-5; CDR3: CASSLTYRVTYEQYF; DNA: TGTGCCAGCAGCTTGACCTACAGGGTTACCTACGAGCAGTACTTC
D: -; size: few; J: TRBJ2-7; V: TRBV2; CDR3: CASKGLQASYEQYF; DNA: TGTGCCAGTAAGGGACTGCAAGCCTCCTACGAGCAGTACTTC
D: -; size: -; J: TRBJ1-4; V: TRBV14; CDR3: CASSQDKVKAVTNEKLFF; DNA: TGTGCCAGCAGCCAGGATAAGGTAAAAGCGGTGACTAATGAAAAACTGTTTTTT
D: -; size: few; J: TRBJ1-5; V: TRBV7-2; CDR3: CASSFHRPGSNQPQHF; DNA: TGTGCCAGCAGCTTCCATCGGCCGGGAAGCAATCAGCCCCAGCATTTT
D: TRBD2; size: -; J: TRBJ2-3; V: TRBV9; CDR3: CASSSRLAASTDTQYF; DNA: TGTGCCAGCAGCTCCAGACTAGCGGCTAGCACAGATACGCAGTATTTT
D: -; size: -; J: TRBJ1-1; V: TRBV15; CDR3: CATTPDRLNTEAFF; DNA: TGTGCCACCACCCCGGACAGACTTAACACTGAAGCTTTCTTT
D: TRBD2; size: few; J: TRBJ2-7; V: TRBV6-2/TRBV6-3; CDR3: CASSYGTSSYEQYF; DNA: TGTGCCAGCAGTTATGGGACTAGCTCCTACGAGCAGTACTTC
D: TRBD1; size: -; J: TRBJ1-1; V: TRBV18; CDR3: CASSTGPENTEAFF; DNA: TGTGCCAGCTCGACAGGGCCCGAGAACACTGAAGCTTTCTTT
D: -; size: few; J: TRBJ2-2; V: TRBV19; CDR3: CASSPTGNTGELFF; DNA: TGTGCCAGTAGTCCCACAGGGAACACCGGGGAGCTGTTTTTT
D: -; size: -; J: TRBJ1-2; V: TRBV19; CDR3: CASSIRQGYGYTF; DNA: TGTGCCAGTAGTATTCGTCAGGGCTATGGCTACACCTTC
D: -; size: -; J: TRBJ2-3; V: TRBV18; CDR3: CASSPESPSTQYF; DNA: TGTGCCAGCTCACCCGAAAGCCCTAGCACGCAGTATTTT
D: TRBD1; size: once; J: TRBJ2-5; V: TRBV27; CDR3: CASSRTGPETQYF; DNA: TGTGCCAGCAGTCGGACAGGGCCTGAGACCCAGTACTTC
D: TRBD2; size: -; J: TRBJ2-3; V: TRBV5-6; CDR3: CASSTGLENTDTQYF; DNA: TGTGCCAGCAGCACGGGACTAGAGAACACAGATACGCAGTATTTT
D: -; size: -; J: TRBJ1-5; V: TRBV6-6; CDR3: CASNGQSNQPQHF; DNA: TGTGCCAGCAATGGACAGAGCAATCAGCCCCAGCATTTT
D: -; size: -; J: TRBJ2-7; V: TRBV5-5; CDR3: CASSDSSSYEQYF; DNA: TGTGCCAGCAGCGACAGCAGCTCCTACGAGCAGTACTTC
D: -; size: -; J: TRBJ2-3; V: TRBV18; CDR3: CASSPPSTDTQYF; DNA: TGTGCCAGCTCACCTCCTAGCACAGATACGCAGTATTTT
D: -; size: once; J: TRBJ1-2; V: TRBV30; CDR3: CAWSLLGAGGYTF; DNA: TGTGCCTGGAGCCTTTTGGGGGCGGGCGGCTACACCTTC
D: -; size: few; J: TRBJ2-7; V: TRBV30; CDR3: CAWSVELPTREQYF; DNA: TGTGCCTGGAGTGTAGAGCTACCGACGCGGGAGCAGTACTTC
D: -; size: -; J: TRBJ1-4; V: TRBV6-1; CDR3: CASSERKGSITTNEKLFF; DNA: TGTGCCAGCAGTGAGCGTAAAGGGAGCATTACAACTAATGAAAAACTGTTTTTT
D: TRBD2; size: -; J: TRBJ2-2; V: TRBV6-2/TRBV6-3; CDR3: CASSYGTSDGTGELFF; DNA: TGTGCCAGCAGTTACGGGACTAGCGATGGCACCGGGGAGCTGTTTTTT
D: -; size: -; J: TRBJ1-2; V: TRBV30; CDR3: CAWSRSAGLNYGYTF; DNA: TGTGCCTGGAGCAGATCCGCAGGTCTTAACTATGGCTACACCTTC
D: TRBD1; size: -; J: TRBJ1-4; V: TRBV5-1; CDR3: CASSQGVATNEKLFF; DNA: TGCGCCAGCAGCCAGGGGGTAGCAACTAATGAAAAACTGTTTTTT
D: TRBD1; size: few; J: TRBJ1-5; V: TRBV18; CDR3: CASSPGTGGALRNQPQHF; DNA: TGTGCCAGCTCGCCCGGGACAGGGGGCGCATTACGCAATCAGCCCCAGCATTTT
D: -; size: -; J: TRBJ2-4; V: TRBV5-5; CDR3: CASSLAPSSGNIQYF; DNA: TGTGCCAGCAGCTTGGCGCCCTCCTCGGGGAACATTCAGTACTTC
D: -; size: -; J: TRBJ2-2; V: TRBV6-2/TRBV6-3; CDR3: CASSYFSDTGELFF; DNA: TGTGCCAGCAGTTATTTTAGCGACACCGGGGAGCTGTTTTTT
D: -; size: -; J: TRBJ2-7; V: TRBV19; CDR3: CASIYRHISLSYEQYF; DNA: TGTGCCAGTATATACAGGCACATATCTCTCTCCTACGAGCAGTACTTC
D: TRBD1; size: -; J: TRBJ2-1; V: TRBV7-2; CDR3: CASSLGGGQGGEQFF; DNA: TGTGCCAGCAGCTTAGGGGGTGGACAGGGCGGTGAGCAGTTCTTC
D: -; size: once; J: TRBJ2-3; V: TRBV10-1; CDR3: CASSEKTGLPRPPTDTQYF; DNA: TGCGCCAGCAGTGAGAAAACAGGGCTTCCCCGCCCCCCCACAGATACGCAGTATTTT
D: -; size: -; J: TRBJ1-1; V: TRBV29-1; CDR3: CSVTGGTEAFF; DNA: TGCAGTGTGACGGGGGGCACTGAAGCTTTCTTT
D: -; size: -; J: TRBJ2-2; V: TRBV5-5; CDR3: CASSKVLTGELFF; DNA: TGTGCCAGCAGCAAAGTACTCACCGGGGAGCTGTTTTTT
D: -; size: -; J: TRBJ2-7; V: TRBV5-1; CDR3: CASSLGDNSYEQYF; DNA: TGCGCCAGCAGCTTGGGGGACAACTCCTACGAGCAGTACTTC
D: -; size: -; J: TRBJ1-2; V: TRBV6-2/TRBV6-3; CDR3: CASSYAGGYGYTF; DNA: TGTGCCAGCAGTTACGCCGGGGGCTATGGCTACACCTTC
D: -; size: -; J: TRBJ2-7; V: TRBV5-4; CDR3: CASSQPGRRTYEQYF; DNA: TGTGCCAGCAGCCAACCAGGGAGGCGGACCTACGAGCAGTACTTC
D: TRBD1; size: -; J: TRBJ2-5; V: TRBV7-9; CDR3: CASSLQGARVTQYF; DNA: TGTGCCAGCAGTCTCCAGGGGGCAAGGGTGACCCAGTACTTC
D: TRBD1; size: -; J: TRBJ1-2; V: TRBV2; CDR3: CASLTTGGNYGYTF; DNA: TGTGCCAGCTTAACGACAGGGGGAAACTATGGCTACACCTTC
D: TRBD1; size: -; J: TRBJ1-3; V: TRBV5-6; CDR3: CASSFGQGAGNTIYF; DNA: TGTGCCAGCAGCTTTGGACAGGGTGCGGGAAACACCATATATTTT
D: TRBD1; size: -; J: TRBJ1-1; V: TRBV5-4; CDR3: CASSRTGGIGTEAFF; DNA: TGTGCCAGCAGCCGGACAGGGGGGATTGGCACTGAAGCTTTCTTT